These 14 T cell receptor beta chains were all obtained from the same sample, sequenced in a study of blood T cell repertoires in COVID-19. Assay: immunoSEQ multiplex PCR; the TCRdb copy retains only in-frame clones and omits some. The sample holds roughly 260,000 clones; around 90% are singletons and the top ten take 2% to 2.5%. The sample comprised peripheral blood. The source of these receptors is a woman aged 50 to 60 who had recovered from COVID-19.

A single count supports this clone. The rearrangement links TRBV5-1 to TRBJ2-1, with 12 bases lining up with TRBD2. The CDR3 runs to 15 residues. The germline CDR1 and CDR2 sequences are SGHRS and YFSETQ. After removal of 4 bases from V and 9 bases from J, the junction contained 8 bases not matched to a gene. DNA of the CDR3: TGCGCCAGCAGCCACGGACTAGCGGGGCTCGGTGAGCAGTTCTTC. Protein product: CASSHGLAGLGEQFF.

This rearrangement joins TRBV2 to TRBJ1-1, with 7 bases lining up with TRBD1. The ends lost 7 bases at V and 0 bases at J; junction bases unmatched: 5. The CDR3 runs 14 residues. Germline lookup yields CDR1 SNHLY and CDR2 FYNNEI. The CDR3 bases are TGTGCCAGCAAAAGGGACAGAATGAACACTGAAGCTTTCTTT. This codes for CASKRDRMNTEAFF.

The genes are TRBV6-1 and TRBJ1-2; D is undetermined. The CDR3 sequence is 14 residues long. The ends were cut back, 0 bases at V and 5 bases at J, with 10 bases in the middle. Germline lookup yields CDR1 MNHNS and CDR2 SASEGT. The CDR3 region is CASSEAQQLYGYTF. The DNA of the CDR3 is TGTGCCAGCAGTGAAGCGCAACAGCTTTATGGCTACACCTTC.

This clone was counted once. The CDR3, as DNA: TGTGCCAGCAGTCCTGGGGGGACAGGGAGTTGGGGTGGCTACACCTTC. Translating it yields CASSPGGTGSWGGYTF. The rearrangement uses TRBV28 and TRBJ1-2; the match to TRBD1 covers 9 bases. CDR1 and CDR2 (germline): MDHEN, SYDVKM. V lost 5 bases to trimming and J lost 7 bases; unmatched junction nucleotides: 14. This CDR3 is built from 16 residues.

A note on this clone: This sample includes further DNA sequences coding for the same CDR3. The rearrangement joins TRBV7-9 to TRBJ2-7, with 7 bases identical to TRBD2. Germline CDR1 reads SEHNR; CDR2 reads FQNEAQ (reference sequence). CDR3 length: 13 residues. Germline trimming cut 8 bases from V and 3 bases from J; bases unmatched to any gene: 7. CDR3 in amino acids: CASSPGGSYEQYF. The DNA of the CDR3 is TGTGCCAGCTCCCCGGGCGGGAGCTACGAGCAGTACTTC.

The V call is TRBV19, the J call TRBJ1-3, with D perhaps TRBD1 (6 bases). Trimming removed 4 bases at V and 5 bases at J, with 18 bases between. This CDR3 has 16 amino acids. CDR1 LNHDA and CDR2 SQIVND come from the germline V gene (reference sequence). The CDR3: CASSTPPGHLRNTIYF. CDR3 DNA: TGTGCCAGTAGTACCCCTCCGGGACATCTACGAAACACCATATATTTT.

The chain combines TRBV5-1 with TRBJ1-2; 8 bases fit TRBD1. This CDR3 is built from 13 residues. V lost 7 bases to trimming and J lost 1 base; unmatched junction nucleotides: 3. CDR1 is SGHRS, CDR2 YFSETQ, per germline. CDR3 sequence (DNA): TGCGCCAGCTCACAGGGGGTTAACTATGGCTACACCTTC. This encodes CASSQGVNYGYTF.

The genes are TRBV6-5 and TRBJ1-4; D may be TRBD1 (5 bases). The CDR3 has 16 amino acids. The V and J ends lost 0 bases and 1 base respectively, with 9 bases between them. Germline CDR1 and CDR2: MNHEY and SVGAGI. The CDR3 DNA follows: TGTGCCAGCAGTTACTCTTACAGGAGAACTAATGAAAAACTGTTTTTT. Translating it yields CASSYSYRRTNEKLFF.

This rearrangement joins TRBV19 to TRBJ1-1; 10 nucleotides line up with TRBD1. Germline trimming cut 0 bases from V and 0 bases from J; bases unmatched to any gene: 4. The CDR3 loop spans 17 amino acids. CDR1 is LNHDA and CDR2 is SQIVND in the germline V gene (reference sequence). The CDR3 nucleotides read TGTGCCAGTAGTATAGAGTGGGACAGGGGCATGAACACTGAAGCTTTCTTT. As protein: CASSIEWDRGMNTEAFF.

This clone was observed many times. The chain joins TRBV6-5 to TRBJ2-7; a weak D match, TRBD1 (7 bases). The germline V gene encodes CDR1 MNHEY and CDR2 SVGAGI. This CDR3 has 13 residues. The V and J ends lost 7 bases and 2 bases respectively, with 12 bases between them. The CDR3 loop reads CASMRDSTYEQYF. In nucleotides, the CDR3 is TGTGCCAGCATGCGGGACAGCACCTACGAGCAGTACTTC.

A single count supports this clone. The gene calls are TRBV11-2 and TRBJ1-2, with TRBD1 as a possible D gene (6 bases). This CDR3 comprises 13 residues. The ends were cut back, 6 bases at V and 6 bases at J, with 14 bases in the middle. The germline CDR1 and CDR2 sequences are SGHAT and FQNNGV. CDR3 sequence: CASREGGFHGYTF. CDR3 nucleotides: TGTGCCAGCAGGGAAGGGGGATTCCATGGCTACACCTTC.

The rearrangement links TRBV7-9 to TRBJ2-1, with D perhaps matching TRBD2 (6 bases). Trimming shortened V by 1 base and J by 4 bases, and 11 bases separated the two germline ends. The germline CDR1 and CDR2 sequences are SEHNR and FQNEAQ (reference sequence). The CDR3 runs to 15 residues. The CDR3 DNA is TGTGCCAGCAGCTTAGAGGGGACTTATTACAATGAGCAGTTCTTC. Encoded protein: CASSLEGTYYNEQFF.

The chain links TRBV6-2 or TRBV6-3 to TRBJ1-5; 7 bases map to TRBD1. Looked up from germline, CDR1 is MNHEY and CDR2 is SVGEGT. V lost 4 bases, J lost 9 bases, and 9 bases stayed unmatched. This CDR3 is built from 14 residues. CDR3 sequence reads: CASSFGQARRPQHF. The CDR3 coding sequence is TGTGCCAGCAGTTTCGGACAGGCTCGAAGGCCCCAGCATTTT.

For this clone: The sample carries other DNA sequences with the same CDR3. The chain uses TRBV19 and TRBJ1-2; 9 nucleotides align to TRBD1. The CDR3 runs 13 residues. V lost 6 bases to trimming and J lost 4 bases; unmatched junction nucleotides: 3. Germline V gives CDR1 LNHDA, CDR2 SQIVND (reference sequence). Written as DNA, the CDR3 is TGTGCCAGTAGGGGGGACAGGGTCTATGGCTACACCTTC. This translates into CASRGDRVYGYTF.